This TCR beta chain comes out of a study of blood T cell repertoires in COVID-19. On the study more broadly: The origin of the acute and convalescent COVID-19 samples was the United States, Italy and Spain.

Participants were aged about 18 to 90 years, lived in 24 US areas, and enrolled virtually. Recovered Cohort 3 donors showed two negative PCRs, clearance, or symptom resolution. This CDR3 is 17 amino acids long. Germline V gene data show CDR1 as MDHEN and CDR2 as SYDVKM. Trimming removed 3 bases from V and 8 bases from J; junction bases left unmatched: 13. Under the authors' procedure: Researchers report that nucleated cell counts were estimated from reference gene primer amplification. Measured with immunoSEQ multiplex PCR; TCRdb has only the in-frame clones, and not every one. V, J and clone size are those of that table, while D and trimming were read from the DNA. The sample has about 500,000 clones, roughly nine tenths seen once; the top ten hold about 0.75%.

V and J are TRBV28 and TRBJ1-2, with 12 bases matching TRBD1. The source material was PBMCs or T cells enriched from blood (not recorded which). The sequence derives from a woman in her late teens or twenties who had recovered from COVID-19. CDR3 residues: CASSLTSPGQGAGGYTF. CDR3 sequence (DNA): TGTGCCAGCAGTTTGACGTCCCCGGGACAGGGGGCAGGAGGCTACACCTTC.